The 3 T cell receptor beta chains reported below all come from one sample, sequenced in a study of shared clonotypes between healthy human individuals. Sequencing used immunoSEQ multiplex PCR; TCRdb keeps in-frame clones, though not all of them. The sample shows about 1.1 million clones, around 77% of them seen only once. The sample comprised memory CD4+ T cells from PBMCs. Subset specified: CD45RA-negative fraction. The receptor source for this set is a man aged 18-30 years in good health. Some clones in this sample may be carry-over from other donors' samples.

As regards this clone: One base separates it from a far larger clone, so it is likely a read error. The rearrangement links TRBV2 to TRBJ2-5, with D possibly being TRBD1 or TRBD2 (5 bases each). The J call is in doubt because the DNA end fits TRBJ2-7 better. CDR1 is SNHLY and CDR2 is FYNNEI in the germline V gene. The CDR3 runs to 13 residues. The CDR3 spells CATFGAPEYEQYF. Here the CDR3 DNA reads TGTGCCACGTTCGGGGCGCCAGAGTACGAGCAGTACTTC.

The J gene is TRBJ2-6, the V gene TRBV18; 7 positions match TRBD2. The CDR3 extends over 17 amino acids. With 5 bases clipped from V and 0 bases from J, the junction kept 7 bases outside the gene matches. The germline V gene encodes CDR1 KGHSH and CDR2 LQKENI. DNA of the CDR3: TGTGCCAGCTCAAAGGGAGCGGGGAACTCTGGGGCCAACGTCCTGACTTTC. Residues: CASSKGAGNSGANVLTF.

This chain joins TRBV4-1 and TRBJ2-6; TRBD1 aligns across 9 bases. This CDR3 has 15 amino acids. J gave up 8 bases and V 4 bases, and 6 bases lay outside the gene matches. Looked up from germline, CDR1 is MGHRA and CDR2 is YSYEKL. The CDR3 region is CASSRWTGEPNVLTF. The DNA of the CDR3 is TGCGCCAGCAGCCGCTGGACAGGGGAGCCCAACGTCCTGACTTTC.